These T cell receptor beta chains were read from a single sample in a study of shared clonotypes between healthy human individuals. The method was immunoSEQ multiplex PCR; TCRdb's version includes in-frame clones alone and lacks a portion of them. Among around 2.1 million clones listed, around 95% were seen once. The sequencing sample was made of naive CD4+ T cells sorted from blood. The receptor set was obtained from a man in his late teens or twenties in good health. Each CDR3 is given with its conserved first and last residue. D genes are given only for firm matches. Clone sizes are given selectively: once, few, many, or a class where the clone is expanded.

>-|TRBJ2-7|TRBV5-1|-
CASSLVTAGELYEQYF
TGCGCCAGCAGCTTGGTCACCGCAGGGGAGTTATACGAGCAGTACTTC
>-|TRBJ2-2|TRBV28|TRBD1
CASSLRTGGNTGELFF
TGTGCCAGCAGCCTACGGACAGGGGGCAACACCGGGGAGCTGTTTTTT
>-|TRBJ2-7|TRBV30|-
CAWSVSGTEQYF
TGTGCCTGGAGTGTAAGTGGCACTGAGCAGTACTTC
>-|TRBJ2-6|TRBV30|-
CAWSNSRYSGANVLTF
TGTGCCTGGAGCAATAGCCGGTACTCTGGGGCCAACGTCCTGACTTTC
>few|TRBJ2-2|TRBV9|-
CASSVAKETGELFF
TGTGCCAGCAGCGTAGCGAAGGAAACCGGGGAGCTGTTTTTT
>-|TRBJ1-2|TRBV29-1|TRBD1
CSVGDRGRGGYTF
TGCAGCGTTGGGGACAGGGGCCGCGGAGGCTACACCTTC
>-|TRBJ2-2|TRBV7-9|-
CASSPGPTARELFF
TGTGCCAGCAGCCCGGGTCCTACGGCCCGGGAGCTGTTTTTT
>-|TRBJ2-3|TRBV5-1|TRBD1
CASSRGGPQYF
TGCGCCAGCAGTCGAGGGGGCCCGCAGTATTTT
>-|TRBJ2-1|TRBV11-2|-
CASSLDVGGHNEQFF
TGTGCCAGCAGCTTAGATGTAGGAGGGCACAATGAGCAGTTCTTC
>-|TRBJ1-4|TRBV29-1|TRBD1
CSAGTGGIEKLFF
TGCAGCGCCGGGACAGGCGGAATTGAAAAACTGTTTTTT
>-|TRBJ2-7|TRBV6-1|-
CASSTQGSSYEQYF
TGTGCCAGCAGTACCCAGGGGTCTTCCTACGAGCAGTACTTC
>-|TRBJ2-1|TRBV6-5|-
CASSPRRGGMSEQFF
TGTGCCAGCAGTCCTCGGCGCGGCGGGATGAGTGAGCAGTTCTTC
>-|TRBJ1-4|TRBV19|TRBD1
CASSTLQGTFNEKLFF
TGTGCCAGTAGTACCCTACAGGGGACTTTTAATGAAAAACTGTTTTTT
>-|TRBJ2-7|TRBV19|TRBD1
CASSVGQGYEQYF
TGTGCCAGTAGTGTGGGACAGGGCTACGAGCAGTACTTC
>-|TRBJ1-6|TRBV6-5|-
CASSYSRSRKGPLHF
TGTGCCAGCAGTTACTCACGCAGCCGAAAAGGACCCCTCCACTTT
>-|TRBJ1-2|TRBV5-6|-
CASSLGVSNYGYTF
TGTGCCAGCAGCTTGGGCGTGAGTAACTATGGCTACACCTTC
>-|TRBJ2-2|TRBV2|-
CASRGAGELFF
TGTGCCAGCCGAGGGGCCGGGGAGCTGTTTTTT
>-|TRBJ2-7|TRBV6-1|-
CASKITASSYEQYF
TGTGCCAGCAAAATAACAGCCAGCTCCTACGAGCAGTACTTC
>-|TRBJ1-6|TRBV2|TRBD1
CATPGGRDNSPLHF
TGTGCCACCCCAGGGGGCCGGGACAATTCACCCCTCCACTTT
>-|TRBJ2-5|TRBV18|-
CASSPQNRWGETQYF
TGTGCCAGCTCACCACAGAACCGGTGGGGAGAGACCCAGTACTTC
>-|TRBJ2-6|TRBV9|-
CASSAGANVLTF
TGTGCCAGCTCCGCTGGGGCCAACGTCCTGACTTTC
>-|TRBJ2-1|TRBV5-1|-
CASSPGLYEQFF
TGCGCCAGCAGCCCAGGATTATATGAGCAGTTCTTC
>-|TRBJ1-1|TRBV19|-
CASSGSGNLNTEAFF
TGTGCCAGTAGTGGGTCTGGGAATTTGAACACTGAAGCTTTCTTT
>-|TRBJ2-5|TRBV18|TRBD1
CASSPGTGVRETQYF
TGTGCCAGCTCACCGGGGACAGGGGTAAGAGAGACCCAGTACTTC
>few|TRBJ1-5|TRBV6-6|-
CASHRALGNQPQHF
TGTGCCAGTCACAGGGCTTTGGGCAATCAGCCCCAGCATTTT
>-|TRBJ2-3|TRBV7-9|-
CASSSISTDTQYF
TGTGCCAGCAGTTCCATTAGCACAGATACGCAGTATTTT
>once|TRBJ2-2|TRBV9|TRBD2
CASRSGGTTGELFF
TGTGCCAGCAGGTCGGGGGGGACCACCGGGGAGCTGTTTTTT
>-|TRBJ1-1|TRBV7-9|-
CASTPRGDTEAFF
TGTGCCAGCACCCCGCGGGGGGACACTGAAGCTTTCTTT
>-|TRBJ1-1|TRBV5-1|-
CASSLAGGGANTEAFF
TGCGCCAGCAGCTTGGCCGGGGGCGGTGCTAACACTGAAGCTTTCTTT
>-|TRBJ2-3|TRBV5-5|-
CASSLERGLSTDTQYF
TGTGCCAGCAGCTTGGAACGGGGTCTGAGCACAGATACGCAGTATTTT
>-|TRBJ2-3|TRBV9|TRBD1
CASSVGRGTGGVDTQYF
TGTGCCAGCAGCGTAGGGCGCGGGACAGGGGGGGTAGATACGCAGTATTTT
>-|TRBJ1-3|TRBV15|-
CATSPGNTIYF
TGTGCCACCAGCCCTGGAAACACCATATATTTT
>-|TRBJ1-4|TRBV6-4|TRBD1
CASSDRDLDEKLFF
TGTGCCAGCTCCGACAGGGACCTAGATGAAAAACTGTTTTTT
>-|TRBJ1-2|TRBV6-5|-
CASSRGRQNYGYTF
TGTGCCAGCAGCAGAGGACGGCAGAACTATGGCTACACCTTC
>few|TRBJ2-7|TRBV18|-
CASSPPNSYEQYF
TGTGCCAGCTCACCACCGAACAGCTACGAGCAGTACTTC
>-|TRBJ1-5|TRBV7-9|-
CASSFSESNQPQHF
TGTGCCAGCAGCTTCAGCGAAAGCAATCAGCCCCAGCATTTT
>-|TRBJ2-2|TRBV2|TRBD1
CASTSDRGRAGELFF
TGTGCCAGCACATCCGACAGGGGTCGGGCCGGGGAGCTGTTTTTT
>once|TRBJ1-1|TRBV6-5|-
CASSYDPGFTEAFF
TGTGCCAGCAGTTACGACCCGGGCTTTACTGAAGCTTTCTTT
>once|TRBJ2-2|TRBV27|-
CASSLHRDYLRRTITGELFF
TGTGCCAGCTCCCTCCACAGGGACTACCTAAGAAGAACTATCACCGGGGAGCTGTTTTTT
>-|TRBJ1-5|TRBV7-9|-
CASSLSTGTGQPQHF
TGTGCCAGCAGCTTATCTACAGGCACGGGACAGCCCCAGCATTTT
>few|TRBJ2-7|TRBV18|-
CASSPYGYEQYF
TGTGCCAGCTCACCATACGGGTACGAGCAGTACTTC
>-|TRBJ2-2|TRBV6-1|-
CASKGAGEGTGELFF
TGTGCCTCGAAAGGGGCAGGGGAGGGAACCGGGGAGCTGTTTTTT
>-|TRBJ2-1|TRBV5-1|-
CASSLEREDNEQFF
TGCGCCAGCAGCTTGGAGCGAGAAGACAATGAGCAGTTCTTC
>-|TRBJ2-5|TRBV9|-
CASSVAPQETQYF
TGTGCCAGCAGCGTAGCACCTCAAGAGACCCAGTACTTC
>-|TRBJ2-5|TRBV5-4|-
CASSLGQGIQETQYF
TGTGCCAGCAGCTTAGGCCAGGGGATCCAAGAGACCCAGTACTTC
>-|TRBJ2-2|TRBV6-4|TRBD1
CASRGQGRNTGELFF
TGTGCCAGCAGGGGACAGGGTCGGAACACCGGGGAGCTGTTTTTT
>few|TRBJ2-1|TRBV19|TRBD1
CASSIRQGVYNEQFF
TGTGCCAGTAGTATTCGACAGGGGGTCTACAATGAGCAGTTCTTC
>-|TRBJ1-2|TRBV29-1|-
CSVPQGFSANYGYTF
TGCAGCGTTCCGCAGGGATTCTCGGCTAACTATGGCTACACCTTC
>-|TRBJ2-3|TRBV6-5|TRBD2
CASSSGLAGTDTQYF
TGTGCCAGCAGCTCCGGACTAGCGGGGACAGATACGCAGTATTTT
>-|TRBJ1-6|TRBV6-1|-
CASSDRPGEGTSPLHF
TGTGCCAGCAGTGACCGGCCAGGGGAAGGGACTTCACCCCTCCACTTT
>-|TRBJ2-5|TRBV2|-
CASSVGMPETQYF
TGTGCCAGCAGTGTCGGGATGCCGGAGACCCAGTACTTC
>-|TRBJ1-2|TRBV7-2|-
CASSLNQGRNVNYGYTF
TGTGCCAGCAGCTTAAATCAGGGCCGTAACGTTAACTATGGCTACACCTTC
>once|TRBJ2-7|TRBV11-2|-
CASSLDSERYF
TGTGCCAGCAGCTTAGATTCCGAGCGCTACTTC
>-|TRBJ2-5|TRBV4-3|TRBD2
CASSQEGTSKETQYF
TGCGCCAGCAGCCAGGAAGGGACTAGCAAAGAGACCCAGTACTTC
>-|TRBJ2-1|TRBV6-6|TRBD2
CASSGLAGVNEQFF
TGTGCCAGCTCGGGACTAGCGGGGGTCAATGAGCAGTTCTTC
>few|TRBJ2-7|TRBV19|TRBD1
CASRRTGFYEQYF
TGTGCCAGTAGAAGGACAGGATTCTACGAGCAGTACTTC
>-|TRBJ2-6|TRBV19|-
CASSPGANVLTF
TGTGCCAGTTCGCCTGGGGCCAACGTCCTGACTTTC
>-|TRBJ2-1|TRBV10-2|TRBD2
CASSEAPGLAVLYNEQFF
TGCGCCAGCAGTGAGGCACCGGGACTAGCGGTACTCTACAATGAGCAGTTCTTC
>-|TRBJ2-3|TRBV27|TRBD2
CASSQFGGGAVQRNTQYF
TGTGCCAGCAGCCAATTCGGCGGGGGGGCCGTTCAGCGGAATACGCAGTATTTT
>-|TRBJ1-4|TRBV28|-
CASSLGGLGPTNEKLFF
TGTGCCAGCAGTTTAGGGGGTCTGGGTCCAACTAATGAAAAACTGTTTTTT